Sequencing of this T cell receptor beta chain was carried out in a study of control samples from healthy donors and cancer patients. Using immunoSEQ multiplex PCR, the repertoire was profiled, and TCRdb retains in-frame clones only, with some absent. The table shows about 150,000 clones, with 93% occurring only once. Material for sequencing was blood. This TCR was sampled from a man aged 50-60 years in good health.

In DNA form, the CDR3 reads TGTGCCAGCAGCTTGGGGGGCGAAGGGGAGACCCAGTACTTC. As protein: CASSLGGEGETQYF. The gene calls are TRBV5-4 and TRBJ2-5; TRBD1 is a possible D gene (5 bases). The CDR3 runs to 14 residues. Germline CDR1 SGHNT, CDR2 YYREEE (reference sequence). The V and J ends lost 0 bases and 5 bases respectively, with 11 bases between them.